These 26 T cell receptor beta chains came from one sample sequenced in a study of cytomegalovirus exposure and HLA in healthy donors. The PCR employed 60 Vbeta primers together with 13 Jbeta primers. Assay used: immunoSEQ multiplex PCR; TCRdb lists only in-frame clones, some missing. Of 75,000 to 90,000 clones listed, about 80% are singletons. The sample was PBMCs. These receptor sequences come from a man over 45 in good health and CMV-seronegative.

A note on this clone: This sample also contains other DNA sequences that code for the same CDR3. The rearrangement joins TRBV7-8 to TRBJ1-2; TRBD1 might be the D (5 bases). Germline lookup yields CDR1 SGHVS and CDR2 FQNEAQ. V lost 2 bases and J lost 5, with 12 bases in between. The CDR3 is 14 residues long. CDR3 region: CASSLREGRYGYTF. Here the CDR3 DNA reads TGTGCCAGCAGCTTAAGGGAGGGGAGGTATGGCTACACCTTC.

This clone is a singleton in its sample. The genes are TRBV27 and TRBJ1-1; TRBD1 matches 7 bases. With V trimmed by 5 bases and J by 6 bases, 9 bases remained unmatched. The CDR3 contains 14 residues. The germline V gene encodes CDR1 MNHEY and CDR2 SMNVEV (reference sequence). This CDR3 is CASSPRQGTAEAFF. The DNA for the CDR3 is TGTGCCAGCAGTCCCCGACAGGGTACCGCTGAAGCTTTCTTT.

This chain links TRBV12-5 with TRBJ1-5; D is unresolved. The CDR3 is 12 amino acids. From germline, CDR1 is LGHNT and CDR2 FRNRAP. Trimming left V 1 base short and J 5 bases short, with 3 bases between. The CDR3 spells CASGLAYQPQHF. In nucleotides, the CDR3 is TGTGCTAGTGGTTTGGCATATCAGCCCCAGCATTTT.

This clone was found a few times. The CDR3 loop is CASSFPTGVGAFF. The CDR3, as DNA: TGTGCCAGTAGCTTTCCCACAGGGGTAGGGGCTTTCTTT. This chain uses TRBV19 with TRBJ1-1, with 7 bases matching TRBD1. V was pared by 6 bases and J by 11 bases, with 12 bases of the junction left unmatched. Germline loops: CDR1 LNHDA, CDR2 SQIVND (reference sequence). This CDR3 contains 13 residues.

The chain carries TRBV5-1 and TRBJ1-3; weak D call: TRBD1 (5 bases). Germline V gene data show CDR1 as SGHRS and CDR2 as YFSETQ. Trimming cost V 0 bases and J 4 bases, with 11 bases left between them. The CDR3 extends over 15 amino acids. The CDR3 region has the DNA TGCGCCAGCAGCTTGGAGGGGAACCGCGGAAACACCATATATTTT. Protein product: CASSLEGNRGNTIYF.

V gene TRBV25-1 combines with J gene TRBJ2-5; D is perhaps TRBD2 (5 bases). The CDR3 extends over 16 amino acids. The V gene's germline CDR1 is MGHDK and CDR2 SYGVNS. V dropped 5 bases and J dropped 1 base, with 17 bases sitting between them. The CDR3 region has the DNA TGTGCCAGCAGTATCGGGGTGCGGGCGAGCCAAGAGACCCAGTACTTC. Protein: CASSIGVRASQETQYF.

This chain connects TRBV13 to TRBJ1-3; 8 bases match TRBD1. V lost 0 bases to trimming and J lost 4 bases; unmatched junction nucleotides: 8. Germline values: CDR1 PRHDT, CDR2 FYEKMQ (reference sequence). The CDR3 spans 17 residues. The CDR3 nucleotides read TGTGCCAGCAGCTTAGGACGGGACAGGTCCGAAGGAAACACCATATATTTT. Translated: CASSLGRDRSEGNTIYF. The whole variable domain, filled in from reference TRBV13 and TRBJ1-3, reads AAGVIQSPRHLIKEKRETATLKCYPIPRHDTVYWYQQGPGQDPQFLISFYEKMQSDKGSIPDRFSAQQFSDYHSELNMSSLELGDSALYFCASSLGRDRSEGNTIYFGEGSWLTVV.

As DNA, the CDR3 is TGTGCCAGCAGTGAAGCGCGGGTCAGAAACTACGAGCAGTACTTC. Its translation: CASSEARVRNYEQYF. The chain carries TRBV2 and TRBJ2-7; possible D gene TRBD2, 5 bases. Trimming cost V 0 bases and J 3 bases, with 12 bases left between them. This CDR3 is 15 amino acids long. Germline V lookup: CDR1 SNHLY, CDR2 FYNNEI.

The CDR3 here is CASSLSKNSYEQYF. CDR3 bases: TGTGCCAGCAGCCTGAGTAAGAATTCCTACGAGCAGTACTTC. V is TRBV6-5 and J is TRBJ2-7; D gene ambiguous. This CDR3 has 14 residues. CDR1 is MNHEY and CDR2 is SVGAGI in the germline V gene. Trimming shortened V by 6 bases and J by 1 base, and 13 bases separated the two germline ends.

In its sample, this clone was seen a few times. The CDR3 reads CSVRGDRDSEAFF. CDR3 sequence (DNA): TGCAGCGTCAGGGGCGACAGGGACTCTGAAGCTTTCTTT. The chain is built from TRBV29-1 and TRBJ1-1; TRBD1 aligns across 7 bases. With 6 bases clipped from V and 6 bases from J, the junction kept 10 bases outside the gene matches. The CDR3 consists of 13 residues. Germline V gives CDR1 SQVTM, CDR2 ANQGSEA.

This clone came up a few times. The V and J genes are TRBV5-6 and TRBJ1-2, with TRBD1 as a possible D gene (6 bases). The germline V and J ends were trimmed by 4 bases and 8 bases, with 21 bases remaining between them. The CDR3 spans 15 residues. CDR1 SGHDT and CDR2 YYEEEE come from the germline V gene. CDR3 loop: CASSLPGRGYGGYTF. The DNA for the CDR3 is TGTGCCAGCAGCCTCCCGGGCAGGGGCTATGGAGGCTACACCTTC.

This clone was detected a few times. This sequence joins TRBV6-6 and TRBJ2-7, with a tentative D call TRBD2 (6 bases). This CDR3 comprises 14 residues. Trimming stripped 0 bases from V and 6 bases from J, with 12 bases between. The germline V gene encodes CDR1 MNHNY and CDR2 SVGAGI (reference sequence). This chain's CDR3 is CASSYSGAEGEQYF. The CDR3 DNA reads TGTGCCAGCAGTTACTCAGGAGCGGAGGGCGAGCAGTACTTC.

The chain employs TRBV11-2 and TRBJ2-2; D is possibly TRBD2 (5 bases). The V end was cut by 5 bases, the J end by 3 bases, with 10 bases between. The CDR3 extends over 14 amino acids. CDR1 is SGHAT, CDR2 FQNNGV, per germline. The CDR3 DNA reads as TGTGCCAGCAGCGGTAGCGCGGACACCGGGGAGCTGTTTTTT. This encodes CASSGSADTGELFF.

The gene calls are TRBV5-6 and TRBJ1-6, with 7 bases that match TRBD1. J gave up 8 bases and V 4 bases, and 6 bases lay outside the gene matches. Germline V CDR1 and CDR2: SGHDT, YYEEEE. This CDR3 comprises 14 residues. For the CDR3, the DNA is TGTGCCAGCAGCACGACAGGGAAAGATTCACCCCTCCACTTT. Amino acid sequence: CASSTTGKDSPLHF.

The chain is built from TRBV30 and TRBJ1-5; D call uncertain. Deletions cut 0 bases from V and 5 bases from J, with 8 bases between. This CDR3 region has 13 residues. Germline CDR1 and CDR2: GTSNPN and SVGIG (reference sequence). CDR3 sequence: CAWSVVGDQPQHF. CDR3 DNA sequence: TGTGCCTGGAGTGTGGTGGGAGATCAGCCCCAGCATTTT.

V is TRBV7-2 and J is TRBJ1-1; no reliable D call. The V end was cut by 5 bases, the J end by 3 bases, with 13 bases between. Per germline, CDR1 SGHTA and CDR2 FQGNSA. The CDR3 is 14 amino acids. CDR3 in DNA: TGTGCCAGCAGCCCTTACGCGAGGTACACTGAAGCTTTCTTT. Its translation is CASSPYARYTEAFF.

This clone occurred a few times. J is TRBJ2-5 and V is TRBV2; 10 positions match TRBD2. With 4 bases clipped from V and 1 base from J, the junction kept 12 bases outside the gene matches. Per germline, CDR1 SNHLY and CDR2 FYNNEI. This CDR3 contains 18 residues. The chain's CDR3 is CASSGRPALAGSQETQYF. In nucleotides, the CDR3 is TGTGCCAGCAGTGGCCGCCCAGCACTAGCGGGGTCCCAAGAGACCCAGTACTTC.

This clone has just a few counts. CDR3 region: CASSQWATKTNEKLFF. The CDR3 coding sequence is TGCGCCAGCAGCCAGTGGGCAACGAAAACTAATGAAAAACTGTTTTTT. V gene TRBV4-1 combines with J gene TRBJ1-4, with no clear D. The V and J ends lost 3 bases and 1 base respectively, with 12 bases between them. Germline V gives CDR1 MGHRA, CDR2 YSYEKL. The CDR3 spans 16 residues.

The chain employs TRBV19 and TRBJ2-7, with D perhaps TRBD1 (6 bases). The CDR3 totals 13 residues. With 5 bases removed from V and 2 bases from J, the gap between germline ends came to 10 bases. The germline gives CDR1 LNHDA, CDR2 SQIVND (reference sequence). As DNA, the CDR3 is TGTGCCAGTAGTCGCAGGGGAGCCTACGAGCAGTACTTC. Its translation: CASSRRGAYEQYF.

The J gene is TRBJ2-5, the V gene TRBV11-2; the match to TRBD2 covers 8 bases. With 0 bases clipped from V and 7 bases from J, the junction kept 10 bases outside the gene matches. This CDR3 is 16 amino acids long. Germline V gene sequence: CDR1 SGHAT, CDR2 FQNNGV. DNA of the CDR3: TGTGCCAGCAGCTTAGAGTCGGGGGGGCAACAGGGGACCCAGTACTTC. Translated: CASSLESGGQQGTQYF.

The CDR3 sequence: CASTPEGGLRNSPLHF. The CDR3 DNA follows: TGCGCCAGCACCCCTGAGGGCGGACTTAGAAATTCACCCCTCCACTTT. The rearrangement links TRBV4-1 to TRBJ1-6; D uncertain. Germline V CDR1 and CDR2: MGHRA, YSYEKL. Trimming shortened V by 7 bases and J by 7 bases, and 20 bases separated the two germline ends. CDR3 length equals 16 residues.

The J gene is TRBJ2-4, the V gene TRBV5-1; maybe TRBD2 (5 bases). The CDR3 consists of 12 residues. Germline CDR1 SGHRS, CDR2 YFSETQ. The V gene lost 0 bases and the J gene lost 11 bases, with 9 bases spanning the gap. The CDR3 loop reads CASSLEGGVQYF. The CDR3 DNA reads TGCGCCAGCAGCTTGGAAGGAGGTGTTCAGTACTTC.

The chain carries TRBV7-3 and TRBJ2-7; TRBD1 agrees at 7 bases. From germline, CDR1 is SGHTA and CDR2 FQGTGA. CDR3 length: 14 residues. Unmatched junction bases numbered 10, after V lost 5 bases and J lost 6 bases. The CDR3 coding sequence is TGTGCCAGCAGCCCCCGACAGGGTTCGAGCGAGCAGTACTTC. Amino acid sequence: CASSPRQGSSEQYF.

In its sample, this clone was seen a few times. This chain joins TRBV5-6 and TRBJ2-2; TRBD1 agrees at 11 bases. Trimming at V came to 2 bases and at J to 7 bases, leaving 7 bases not matched to a gene. CDR3 length equals 16 residues. The V gene's germline CDR1 is SGHDT and CDR2 YYEEEE. The CDR3 DNA follows: TGTGCCAGCAGCTTAAAAAGGACAGGGGGCGGCGGGGAGCTGTTTTTT. This encodes CASSLKRTGGGGELFF.

V and J are TRBV18 and TRBJ2-7; TRBD2 matches 14 bases. With 4 bases clipped from V and 2 bases from J, the junction kept 7 bases outside the gene matches. Germline CDR1 and CDR2: KGHSH and LQKENI. This CDR3 is 17 amino acids long. The CDR3 is CASSHGTSGGRTYEQYF. In DNA form, the CDR3 reads TGTGCCAGCTCACATGGGACTAGCGGGGGTCGAACCTACGAGCAGTACTTC.

There are a few counts of this clone. The J gene is TRBJ2-5, the V gene TRBV5-5; 8 bases match TRBD1. The J call may not be correct, given that the DNA end is closer to TRBJ2-7. The CDR3 runs 15 residues. Germline V gene data show CDR1 as SGHKS and CDR2 as YYEKEE (reference sequence). CDR3 loop: CASSLRTGHYYEQYF. The CDR3 DNA is TGTGCCAGCAGCTTGAGGACAGGGCACTACTACGAGCAGTACTTC.